This TCR beta chain was sequenced for a study of cytotoxic CD8 clonotypes in ibrutinib-treated CLL (dated by TCRdb to 2020 to 2023). General notes on the study: The cohort included roughly 15 treatment-naive and fewer than 12 relapsed/refractory patients; 17 to 18 were IGHV unmutated. Partial responses were observed in roughly 25 patients and complete responses in 2; after a median follow-up of 68 months, remission was maintained in roughly 15 patients and progression was observed in approximately twelve. Response samples were obtained after a median of roughly 13 months of treatment, with a range of about 6 to 36 months. Samples averaged approximately 250,000 productive templates and 94,082 productive rearrangements. Of the 85 to 95 participants in the trial, roughly 26 had longitudinal samples available. Cryopreserved peripheral blood mononuclear cells were obtained before treatment, at response, and at either sustained remission or disease progression. All remission and progressive disease samples were collected while patients were still receiving ibrutinib.

The full study reports these points: Baseline clonality exceeded that of age-matched healthy donors and correlated strongly with circulating CD8+ T-cell counts. At ibrutinib response clonality went up, during sustained remission it held steady, and at progression it dropped back toward baseline. Sampling times were not matched between patients in sustained remission and patients whose disease was progressing, and lymph node repertoires were not examined. Public clonotypes were rare and either shrank or stayed stable during treatment, and the rise in clonality at ibrutinib response reflected expansion of private clonotypes.

A MiSeq instrument was used for deep resolution sequencing, which targeted depths ranging from 1 in 1 million up to 1 in 200,000 T cells, with coverage averaging 10x for each clonotype. The immunoSEQ hsTCRB Kit was used to generate the TCR beta libraries. The study's processing was this. ImmunoSEQ Data Assistant and ImmunoSEQ Analyzer were used for data analysis, and V, D and J genes were assigned according to IMGT definitions. Clonality, with values ranging from 0 to 1, was calculated as one minus the normalized Shannon entropy of productive rearrangement frequencies. Public clonotype analysis was restricted to overrepresented clonotypes comprising at least 0.05% of each patient's repertoire. Repertoires from some twelve age-matched healthy donors in immuneACCESS were used as clonality controls. The source is immuneACCESS, and TCRdb retained only in-frame sequences with V and J called. Part of the clones is not carried over; for the studies checked, unresolved V genes explain less than half of this, and the remainder is unexplained. D and trimming come from the DNA, and the V and J calls and clone size come from that table. Within this sample are around 150,000 clones, with around 80% of them counted one time only. The ten largest clones capture about 7.6% of the sample.

Roughly 2 micrograms of genomic DNA were extracted from cryopreserved PBMCs for TCR beta library preparation. High-throughput TCR beta sequencing was performed on longitudinal blood samples from CLL patients receiving ibrutinib monotherapy. The patients took part in an open-label, single-center phase 2 trial of ibrutinib monotherapy. The CDR3, cysteine through phenylalanine, is 16 amino acids long. Only the CDR3 portion is preserved as DNA: 48 bases, with reading frame beginning at the first base. Looking up the germline V gene (reference sequence) yields CDR1 SGHNT and CDR2 YYREEE. Between the V and J ends, shortened by 4 bases and 5 bases respectively, the junction contains 18 bases. About this clone: Its antigen is currently not known. No base quality values were provided; no much bigger clone lies one nucleotide off.

This receptor was obtained from a human donor with chronic lymphocytic leukemia. Sequencing used PBMCs, obtained after 36 months of ibrutinib treatment. The rearranged segments are TRBV5-4 and TRBJ1-4; possibly the D gene is TRBD1, per 5 matching bases. The CDR3: CASSLGAYQGNEKLFF. The base sequence is TGTGCCAGCAGCCTGGGCGCTTACCAGGGAAATGAAAAACTGTTTTTT.